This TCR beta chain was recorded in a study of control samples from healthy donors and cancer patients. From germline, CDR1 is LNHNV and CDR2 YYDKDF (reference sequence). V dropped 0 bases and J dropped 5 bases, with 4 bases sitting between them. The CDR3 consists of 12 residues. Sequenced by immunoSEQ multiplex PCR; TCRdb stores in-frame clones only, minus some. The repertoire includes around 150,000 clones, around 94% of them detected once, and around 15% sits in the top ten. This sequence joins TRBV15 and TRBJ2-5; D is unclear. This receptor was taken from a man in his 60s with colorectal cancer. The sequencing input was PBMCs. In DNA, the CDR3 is TGTGCCACCAGCAGAGATATGGAGACCCAGTACTTC. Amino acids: CATSRDMETQYF.